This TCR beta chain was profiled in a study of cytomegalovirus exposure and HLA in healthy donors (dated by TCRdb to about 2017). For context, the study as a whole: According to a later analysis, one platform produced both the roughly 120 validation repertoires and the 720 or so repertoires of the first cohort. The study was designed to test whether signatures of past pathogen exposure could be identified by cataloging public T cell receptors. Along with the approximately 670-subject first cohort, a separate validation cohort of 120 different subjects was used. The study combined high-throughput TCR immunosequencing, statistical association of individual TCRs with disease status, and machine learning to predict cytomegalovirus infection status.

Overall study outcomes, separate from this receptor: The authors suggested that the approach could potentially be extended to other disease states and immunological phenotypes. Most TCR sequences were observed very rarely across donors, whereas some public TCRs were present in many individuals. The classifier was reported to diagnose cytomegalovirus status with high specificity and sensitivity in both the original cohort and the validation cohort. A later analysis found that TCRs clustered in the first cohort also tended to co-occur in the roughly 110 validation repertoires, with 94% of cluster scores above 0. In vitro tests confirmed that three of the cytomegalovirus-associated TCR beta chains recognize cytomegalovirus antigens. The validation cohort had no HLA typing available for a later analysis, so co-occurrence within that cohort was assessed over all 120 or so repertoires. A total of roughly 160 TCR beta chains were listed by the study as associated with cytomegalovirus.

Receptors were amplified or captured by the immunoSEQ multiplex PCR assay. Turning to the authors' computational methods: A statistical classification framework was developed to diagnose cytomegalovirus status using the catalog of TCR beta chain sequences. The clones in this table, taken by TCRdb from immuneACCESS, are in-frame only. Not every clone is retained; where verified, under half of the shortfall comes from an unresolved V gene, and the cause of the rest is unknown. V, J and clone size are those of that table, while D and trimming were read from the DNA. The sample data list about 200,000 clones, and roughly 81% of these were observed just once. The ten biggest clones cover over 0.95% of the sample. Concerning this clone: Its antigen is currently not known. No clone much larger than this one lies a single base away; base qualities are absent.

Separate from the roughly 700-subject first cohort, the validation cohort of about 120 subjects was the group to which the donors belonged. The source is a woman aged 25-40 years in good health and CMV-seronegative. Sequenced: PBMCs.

The DNA reads as follows: TGTGCCAGCAGCGCCCGAGCCCCCGACGAGCAGTACTTC. This yields the protein CASSARAPDEQYF. Rearrangement joined TRBV2 to TRBJ2-7; the D segment cannot be called with confidence. Reading from cysteine to phenylalanine, the CDR3 counts 13 amino acids. Of all the DNA, just the CDR3 is kept, 39 bases in frame from base 1. The germline V gene provides CDR1 SNHLY and CDR2 FYNNEI. At the junction V is shortened by 6 bases and J by 5 bases, with 14 bases in between.